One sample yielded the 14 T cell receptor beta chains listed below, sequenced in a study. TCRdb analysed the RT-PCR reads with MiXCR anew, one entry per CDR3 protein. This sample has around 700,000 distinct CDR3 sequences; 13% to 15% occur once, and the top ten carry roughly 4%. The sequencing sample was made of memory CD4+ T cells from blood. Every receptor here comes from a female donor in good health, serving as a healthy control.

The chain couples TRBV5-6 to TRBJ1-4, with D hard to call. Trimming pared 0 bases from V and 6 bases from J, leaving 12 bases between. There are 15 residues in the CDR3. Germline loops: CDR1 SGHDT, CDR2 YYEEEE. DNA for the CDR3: TGTGCCAGCAGCTTGGTCGGAACGCGGGATGAAAAACTGTTTTTT. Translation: CASSLVGTRDEKLFF.

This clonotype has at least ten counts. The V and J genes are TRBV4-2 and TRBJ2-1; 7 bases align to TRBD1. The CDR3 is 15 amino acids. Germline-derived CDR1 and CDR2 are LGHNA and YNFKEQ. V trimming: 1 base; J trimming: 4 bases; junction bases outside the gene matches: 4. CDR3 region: CASSQGTGVYNEQFF. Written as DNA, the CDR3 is TGTGCCAGCAGCCAAGGGACAGGTGTGTACAATGAGCAGTTCTTC.

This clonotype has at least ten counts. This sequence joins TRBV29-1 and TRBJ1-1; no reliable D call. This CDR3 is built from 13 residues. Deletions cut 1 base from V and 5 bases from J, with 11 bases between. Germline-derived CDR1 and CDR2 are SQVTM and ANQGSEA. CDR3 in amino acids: CSVEGTALTEAFF. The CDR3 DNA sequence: TGCAGCGTTGAAGGGACCGCCTTGACTGAAGCTTTCTTT.

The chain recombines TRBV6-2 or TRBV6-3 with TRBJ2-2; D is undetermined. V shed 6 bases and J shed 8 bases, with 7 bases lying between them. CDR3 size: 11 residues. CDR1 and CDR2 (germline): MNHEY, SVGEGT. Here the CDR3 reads CASRKMGELFF. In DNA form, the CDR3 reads TGTGCCAGCAGGAAAATGGGGGAGCTGTTTTTT.

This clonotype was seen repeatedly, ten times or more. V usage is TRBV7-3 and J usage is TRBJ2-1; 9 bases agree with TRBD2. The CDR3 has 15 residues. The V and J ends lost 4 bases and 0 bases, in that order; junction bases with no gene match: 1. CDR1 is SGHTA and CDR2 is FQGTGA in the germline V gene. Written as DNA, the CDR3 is TGTGCCAGCAGCTCTAGCGGGAACTCCTACAATGAGCAGTTCTTC. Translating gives CASSSSGNSYNEQFF.

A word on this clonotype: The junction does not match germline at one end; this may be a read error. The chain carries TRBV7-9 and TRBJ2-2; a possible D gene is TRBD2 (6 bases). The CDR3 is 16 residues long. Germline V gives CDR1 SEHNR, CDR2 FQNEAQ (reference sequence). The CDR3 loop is CASSPTYGEVTGERFF. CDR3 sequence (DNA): TGTGCCAGCAGCCCTACGTACGGGGAGGTCACCGGGGAGCGGTTTTTT.

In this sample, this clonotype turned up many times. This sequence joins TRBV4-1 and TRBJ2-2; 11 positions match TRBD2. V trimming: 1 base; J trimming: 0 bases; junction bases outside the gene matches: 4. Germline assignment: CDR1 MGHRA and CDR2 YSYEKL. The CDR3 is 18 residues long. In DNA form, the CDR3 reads TGCGCCAGCAGCCAAGGAATAGCGGGAGGGACGAACACCGGGGAGCTGTTTTTT. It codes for CASSQGIAGGTNTGELFF.

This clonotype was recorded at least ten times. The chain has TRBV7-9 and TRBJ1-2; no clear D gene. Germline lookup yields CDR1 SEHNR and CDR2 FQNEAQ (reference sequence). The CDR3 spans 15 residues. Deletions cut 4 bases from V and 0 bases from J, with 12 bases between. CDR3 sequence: CASSSDTQPNYGYTF. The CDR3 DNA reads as TGTGCCAGCAGCTCAGATACTCAGCCTAACTATGGCTACACCTTC.

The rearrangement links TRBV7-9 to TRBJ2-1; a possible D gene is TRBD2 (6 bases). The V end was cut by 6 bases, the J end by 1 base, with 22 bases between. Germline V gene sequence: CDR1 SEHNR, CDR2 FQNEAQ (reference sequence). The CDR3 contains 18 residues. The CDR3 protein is CASSSIIGGTGSYNEQFF. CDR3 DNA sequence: TGTGCCAGCAGTTCTATCATCGGGGGAACCGGGTCCTACAATGAGCAGTTCTTC.

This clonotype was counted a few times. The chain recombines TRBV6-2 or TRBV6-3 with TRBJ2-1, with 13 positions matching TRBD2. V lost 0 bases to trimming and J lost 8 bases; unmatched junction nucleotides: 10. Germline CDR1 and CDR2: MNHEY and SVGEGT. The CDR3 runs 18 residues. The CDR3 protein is CASSYSTLRTSGSDEQFF. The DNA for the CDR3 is TGTGCCAGCAGTTACTCGACCTTGAGGACTAGCGGGAGCGATGAGCAGTTCTTC.

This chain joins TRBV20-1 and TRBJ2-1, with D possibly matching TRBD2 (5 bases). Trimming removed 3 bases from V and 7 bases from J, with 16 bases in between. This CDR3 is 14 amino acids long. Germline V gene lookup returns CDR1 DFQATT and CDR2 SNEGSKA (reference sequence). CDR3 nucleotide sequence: TGCAGTGCTAGGGGTACTAGACGAGAGAATGAGCAGTTCTTC. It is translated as CSARGTRRENEQFF.

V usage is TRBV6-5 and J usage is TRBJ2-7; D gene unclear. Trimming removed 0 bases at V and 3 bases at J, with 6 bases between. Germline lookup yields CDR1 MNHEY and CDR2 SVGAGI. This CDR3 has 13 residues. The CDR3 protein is CASSYSNHYEQYF. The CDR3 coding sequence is TGTGCCAGCAGTTACTCGAACCACTACGAGCAGTACTTC.

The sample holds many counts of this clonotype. The CDR3 is CSARNLGHLAKNIQYF. The CDR3, as DNA: TGCAGTGCTAGAAACTTGGGACATCTAGCCAAAAACATTCAGTACTTC. This chain links TRBV20-1 with TRBJ2-4, with D perhaps TRBD1 (6 bases). V was pared by 2 bases and J by 0 bases, with 14 bases between. The CDR3 covers 16 residues. The germline V gene has CDR1 DFQATT and CDR2 SNEGSKA (reference sequence).

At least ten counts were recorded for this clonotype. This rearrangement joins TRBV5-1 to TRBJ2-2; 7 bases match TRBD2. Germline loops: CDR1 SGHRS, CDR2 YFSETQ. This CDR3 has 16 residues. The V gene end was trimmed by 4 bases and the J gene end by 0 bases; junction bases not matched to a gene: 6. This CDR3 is CASSPGRQPNTGELFF. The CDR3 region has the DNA TGCGCCAGCAGCCCCGGGAGGCAGCCGAACACCGGGGAGCTGTTTTTT.